The clone carrying this T cell receptor beta chain was seen only a few times. Its antigen is unknown. As originally analysed: A classifier of distant metastasis in papillary thyroid cancer was built from CDR3 differences (across clinicopathological groups). TCRdb used MiXCR to call clones anew from the PCR reads. TCRdb, not the authors, supplied the V and J calls. In the table there are about 21,000 clones, approximately 16% of which are singletons. This entry belongs to a study of metastatic and nonmetastatic thyroid tumors. The wider study: Comparative analysis of repertoires was undertaken across blood and tumor or nodule tissue obtained from malignant and benign thyroid patients.

Each patient came to thyroid surgery without any prior treatment (of any kind). This CDR3 contains 14 residues. The V and J ends lost 7 bases and 2 bases respectively, with 15 bases between them. Germline V CDR1 and CDR2: LNHDA, SQIVND (reference sequence). Findings and limits, study-wide: According to reports, the diversity of TCR beta was significantly higher in malignant thyroid tumors than in benign nodules, and this held in both blood and tumor samples.

Input material: blood. The origin of this receptor is a male donor with papillary thyroid cancer or a benign thyroid nodule (not recorded which). Some clones in this sample may be carry-over from other donors' samples. The chain employs TRBV19 and TRBJ2-7; D is unresolved. The CDR3 DNA sequence: TGTGCCAGTAAGTCCTACTTCCAGGCCTACGAGCAGTACTTC. It codes for CASKSYFQAYEQYF. Drawing the rest from reference TRBV19 and TRBJ2-7, the complete variable domain is DGGITQSPKYLFRKEGQNVTLSCEQNLNHDAMYWYRQDPGQGLRLIYYSQIVNDFQKGDIAEGYSVSREKKESFPLTVTSAQKNPTAFYLCASKSYFQAYEQYFGPGTRLTVT.